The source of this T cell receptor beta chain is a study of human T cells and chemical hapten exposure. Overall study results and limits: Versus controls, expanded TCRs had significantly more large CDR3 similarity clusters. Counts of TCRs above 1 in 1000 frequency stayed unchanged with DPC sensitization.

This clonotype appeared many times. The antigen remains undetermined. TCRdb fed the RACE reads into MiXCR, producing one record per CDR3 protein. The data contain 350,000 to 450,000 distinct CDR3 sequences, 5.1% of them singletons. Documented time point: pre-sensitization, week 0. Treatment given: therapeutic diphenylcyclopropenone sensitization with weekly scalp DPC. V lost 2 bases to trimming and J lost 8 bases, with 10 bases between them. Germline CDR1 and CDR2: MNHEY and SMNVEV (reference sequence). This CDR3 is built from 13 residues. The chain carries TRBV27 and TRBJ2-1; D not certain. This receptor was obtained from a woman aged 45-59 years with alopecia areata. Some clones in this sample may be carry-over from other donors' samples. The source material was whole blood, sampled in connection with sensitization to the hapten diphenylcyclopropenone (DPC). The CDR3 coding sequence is TGTGCCAGCAGTTTAACCCTCTGGGATGAGCAGTTCTTC. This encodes CASSLTLWDEQFF.